These T cell receptor beta chains were read from a single sample in a study of technical replicates of blood from a handful of donors. TCRdb's table, derived via immunoSEQ multiplex PCR, lists solely in-frame clones and lacks some. The data contain about 15,000 clones, over 65% of them seen just once; the ten biggest clones take up about 9.5%. Input material: PBMCs. The receptors shown here come from a human donor in good health. Some clones in this sample may be carry-over from other donors' samples. Both conserved end residues are part of each CDR3. D genes are given only for firm matches. The size of a clone is reported for some rows only, either as once, few or many, or as a class for expanded clones.

j_gene | abundance | v_gene | d_gene | CDR3aa | CDR3nt
TRBJ2-5 | NA | TRBV6-6 | NA | CASSSPTRKETQYF | TGTGCCAGCAGTTCTCCGACTAGGAAAGAGACCCAGTACTTC
TRBJ2-7 | NA | TRBV4-3 | TRBD2 | CASSQGLAVGGEQYF | TGCGCCAGCAGCCAGGGACTAGCGGTCGGTGGCGAGCAGTACTTC
TRBJ2-2 | NA | TRBV7-2 | NA | CASSARGWELFF | TGTGCCAGCAGCGCACGGGGATGGGAGCTGTTTTTT
TRBJ1-3 | few | TRBV5-6 | NA | CARTIVGGSGNTIYF | TGTGCCAGGACTATCGTGGGGGGATCGGGAAACACCATATATTTT
TRBJ1-5 | NA | TRBV15 | NA | CATSRDSVIYNQPQHF | TGTGCCACCAGCAGAGATAGCGTGATTTACAATCAGCCCCAGCATTTT
TRBJ2-7 | once | TRBV11-3 | TRBD2 | CASSPAGGFGEQYF | TGTGCCAGCAGCCCAGCGGGAGGGTTTGGCGAGCAGTACTTC
TRBJ2-2 | NA | TRBV5-6 | TRBD2 | CASSWGLLNTGELFF | TGTGCCAGCAGCTGGGGACTACTGAACACCGGGGAGCTGTTTTTT
TRBJ2-2 | few | TRBV30 | TRBD2 | CASPWTSGITGELFF | TGTGCCTCCCCTTGGACTAGCGGGATCACCGGGGAGCTGTTTTTT
TRBJ2-7 | NA | TRBV10-1 | NA | CASSPGLGYEQYF | TGCGCCAGCAGCCCAGGGTTGGGCTACGAGCAGTACTTC
TRBJ1-2 | NA | TRBV29-1 | TRBD1 | CSVRTGDGYGYTF | TGCAGCGTTCGGACAGGGGACGGCTATGGCTACACCTTC
TRBJ2-5 | NA | TRBV7-3 | TRBD2 | CASSRGLEETQYF | TGTGCCAGCAGCCGGGGACTAGAAGAGACCCAGTACTTC
TRBJ1-2 | NA | TRBV19 | NA | CASSHEGNGYTF | TGTGCCAGTAGCCACGAGGGAAATGGCTACACCTTC
TRBJ1-2 | NA | TRBV28 | TRBD1 | CASNGQGTTYTF | TGTGCCAGTAACGGACAGGGGACTACCTACACCTTC
TRBJ2-7 | NA | TRBV12-5 | TRBD2 | CASGPAGGGDSYEQYF | TGTGCTAGTGGCCCGGCCGGGGGAGGGGATTCCTACGAGCAGTACTTC
TRBJ1-5 | NA | TRBV12-5 | NA | CASGLGQPNQPQHF | TGTGCTAGTGGTTTGGGACAGCCCAATCAGCCCCAGCATTTT
TRBJ2-7 | NA | TRBV5-1 | NA | CASPRQGSSYEQYF | TGCGCCAGCCCCCGGCAAGGGAGCTCCTACGAGCAGTACTTC
TRBJ2-2 | NA | TRBV27 | TRBD2 | CASSFASGSPGELFF | TGTGCCAGCAGTTTTGCTAGCGGGAGCCCCGGGGAGCTGTTTTTT
TRBJ2-2 | NA | TRBV4-1 | TRBD1 | CASSHTGGLDTGELFF | TGCGCCAGCAGTCATACAGGGGGCTTGGACACCGGGGAGCTGTTTTTT
TRBJ1-1 | NA | TRBV19 | NA | CASSIDRMNTEAFF | TGTGCCAGTAGTATAGACAGGATGAACACTGAAGCTTTCTTT
TRBJ1-2 | NA | TRBV6-1 | TRBD1 | CASVRQGTTNYGYTF | TGTGCCAGCGTGCGACAGGGGACGACTAACTATGGCTACACCTTC